This TCR beta chain comes out of a study of blood T cell repertoires in COVID-19. Study background: Researchers got acute and convalescent COVID-19 samples from the United States, Italy and Spain. The cDNA or gDNA used as material had been derived from T cells, B-cell-depleted T cells, or PBMCs.

This clone showed up just a few times. Methods used by the authors: Reference gene primer amplification gave nucleated cell count estimates. TCRdb's copy holds only in-frame clones and misses some; the assay was immunoSEQ multiplex PCR. D and trimming were read from the DNA, whereas the V and J calls and clone size are those reported in that table. This table has about 59,000 clones, around 80% appearing once. Germline V gene data show CDR1 as SGDLS and CDR2 as YYNGEE. Between the trimmed V and J ends, which lost 6 bases and 5 bases, there was a span of 12 bases. The CDR3 totals 14 residues. V is TRBV9 and J is TRBJ1-6; D ambiguous. The receptor was derived from a man between 60 and 75 years old with acute or convalescent COVID-19. Sequencing was performed on peripheral blood. This CDR3 reads CASTVGLDNSPLHF. The CDR3 nucleotides read TGTGCCAGCACCGTGGGCCTCGATAATTCACCCCTCCACTTT. Variable domain in full (rest from reference TRBV9 and TRBJ1-6): DSGVTQTPKHLITATGQRVTLRCSPRSGDLSVYWYQQSLDQGLQFLIQYYNGEERAKGNILERFSAQQFPDLHSELNLSSLELGDSALYFCASTVGLDNSPLHFGNGTRLTVT.